Listed below are T cell receptor beta chains from one sample, sequenced in a study of T cells in narcolepsy. Profiling relied on immunoSEQ multiplex PCR, and the TCRdb table lists in-frame clones only, not all of them. The sample contains under 25,000 clones, approximately 84% of which appear only once. Sequenced material: CD45RA- memory CD4+ T cells from PBMCs. These receptor sequences come from a human donor with narcolepsy. CDR3s include the opening cysteine and the closing phenylalanine or tryptophan. Fields, in order: V gene, clone size, D gene, J gene, CDR3 DNA, CDR3 protein. D genes are given only for firm matches. Part of the rows lack a size; the others show once, few, many or a class for expanded clones.

v_call: TRBV25-1
clone_size: -
d_call: -
j_call: TRBJ1-2
cdr3_nt: TGTGCCAGCAGTGCCCCAGGACACGATAACTATGGCTACACCTTC
cdr3_aa: CASSAPGHDNYGYTF

v_call: TRBV5-1
clone_size: -
d_call: TRBD1
j_call: TRBJ1-5
cdr3_nt: TGCGCCAGCAGCCCCGGGGGGACAGGCAATCAGCCCCAGCATTTT
cdr3_aa: CASSPGGTGNQPQHF

v_call: TRBV28
clone_size: -
d_call: TRBD2
j_call: TRBJ2-5
cdr3_nt: TGTGCCAGCAGGTTAGCGGGAGGAGAGGGGACCCAGTACTTC
cdr3_aa: CASRLAGGEGTQYF

v_call: TRBV29-1
clone_size: -
d_call: -
j_call: TRBJ1-4
cdr3_nt: TGCAGCGTTGAAGGGATGGGAGGGGATAGCGAAAAACTGTTTTTT
cdr3_aa: CSVEGMGGDSEKLFF

v_call: TRBV11-3
clone_size: once
d_call: TRBD2
j_call: TRBJ2-1
cdr3_nt: TGTGCCAGCAGCCCGGGAGGGCCGGGAGAGCAGTTCTTC
cdr3_aa: CASSPGGPGEQFF

v_call: TRBV5-4
clone_size: -
d_call: -
j_call: TRBJ2-1
cdr3_nt: TGTGCCAGCAGTCTTGCGACGGGAGAGCAGTTCTTC
cdr3_aa: CASSLATGEQFF

v_call: TRBV5-6
clone_size: -
d_call: -
j_call: TRBJ2-7
cdr3_nt: TGTGCCAGCAGCCCGGGGAGGCGGGTCGAGCAGTACTTC
cdr3_aa: CASSPGRRVEQYF

v_call: TRBV12-2
clone_size: -
d_call: -
j_call: TRBJ2-6
cdr3_nt: TGTGCAAGTCGCTTACGAGGGTACTCTGGGGCCAACGTCCTGACTTTC
cdr3_aa: CASRLRGYSGANVLTF

v_call: TRBV5-4
clone_size: -
d_call: -
j_call: TRBJ2-5
cdr3_nt: TGTGCCAGCAGCTTGGATCTCTCCGAGACCCAGTACTTC
cdr3_aa: CASSLDLSETQYF

v_call: TRBV18
clone_size: -
d_call: -
j_call: TRBJ2-7
cdr3_nt: TGTGCCAGCTCACCGGTCCGGGGGTCCTACGAGCAGTACTTC
cdr3_aa: CASSPVRGSYEQYF

v_call: TRBV11-2
clone_size: -
d_call: -
j_call: TRBJ2-7
cdr3_nt: TGTGCCAGCAGCTTAGGGCGAACAGGCCTGGGCTACGAGCAGTACTTC
cdr3_aa: CASSLGRTGLGYEQYF

v_call: TRBV5-4
clone_size: -
d_call: TRBD2
j_call: TRBJ2-3
cdr3_nt: TGTGCCAGCAGCCCCTCCCCTAGCGGGAGGGCGGGGAAAGGGAATACGCAGTATTTT
cdr3_aa: CASSPSPSGRAGKGNTQYF

v_call: TRBV5-1
clone_size: -
d_call: -
j_call: TRBJ1-6
cdr3_nt: TGCGCCAGCAGCCCAAGGGGCGGTACCAATTCACCCCTCCACTTT
cdr3_aa: CASSPRGGTNSPLHF

v_call: TRBV6-5
clone_size: -
d_call: -
j_call: TRBJ2-2
cdr3_nt: TGTGCCAGCAGTTTAAGGGGACCCCGTTACACCGGGGAGCTGTTTTTT
cdr3_aa: CASSLRGPRYTGELFF

v_call: TRBV7-6
clone_size: -
d_call: TRBD2
j_call: TRBJ2-1
cdr3_nt: TGTGCCAGCACCCCGGCTAGCGGGAACTACAATGAGCAGTTCTTC
cdr3_aa: CASTPASGNYNEQFF

v_call: TRBV18
clone_size: -
d_call: -
j_call: TRBJ1-5
cdr3_nt: TGTGCCAGCTCACATTCGCAGGGGCGAGTAACCAATCAGCCCCAGCATTTT
cdr3_aa: CASSHSQGRVTNQPQHF

v_call: TRBV6-6
clone_size: -
d_call: TRBD2
j_call: TRBJ2-7
cdr3_nt: TGTGCCAGCAGGGCCGGGACTAGCGGATCCTACGAGCAGTACTTC
cdr3_aa: CASRAGTSGSYEQYF

v_call: TRBV6-6
clone_size: -
d_call: -
j_call: TRBJ2-2
cdr3_nt: TGTGCCAGCAAGTTGGCGGCCGGGGAGCTGTTTTTT
cdr3_aa: CASKLAAGELFF

v_call: TRBV29-1
clone_size: -
d_call: -
j_call: TRBJ2-1
cdr3_nt: TGCAGCGTTGAAAACCCTATGCGGGCCAGGTCCTTATACAATGAGCAGTTCTTC
cdr3_aa: CSVENPMRARSLYNEQFF

v_call: TRBV18
clone_size: -
d_call: -
j_call: TRBJ2-1
cdr3_nt: TGTGCCAGCTCACCTTTTACCGGGACAACGTACAATGAGCAGTTCTTC
cdr3_aa: CASSPFTGTTYNEQFF

v_call: TRBV19
clone_size: -
d_call: TRBD1
j_call: TRBJ1-5
cdr3_nt: TGTGCCAGCAAGGACAGGGCATCGGGCAATCAGCCCCAGCATTTT
cdr3_aa: CASKDRASGNQPQHF

v_call: TRBV1
clone_size: -
d_call: -
j_call: TRBJ2-5
cdr3_nt: TGCACCAGCAGCCCAACTCCTAGCGGGAGGGCCTGGGAGACCCAGTACTTC
cdr3_aa: CTSSPTPSGRAWETQYF

v_call: TRBV5-4
clone_size: -
d_call: -
j_call: TRBJ2-7
cdr3_nt: TGTGCCAGCACCACAGAGTGGGGGGGCCCCGACGAGCAGTACTTC
cdr3_aa: CASTTEWGGPDEQYF

v_call: TRBV21-1
clone_size: -
d_call: -
j_call: TRBJ2-1
cdr3_nt: TGTGCCAGCAGGGGATTTAAGTCCAACAATGAGCAGTTCTTC
cdr3_aa: CASRGFKSNNEQFF

v_call: TRBV5-1
clone_size: -
d_call: TRBD2
j_call: TRBJ2-2
cdr3_nt: TGCGCCAGCAGCTTTCGGACTAGCGGGAGTCACACCGGGGAGCTGTTTTTT
cdr3_aa: CASSFRTSGSHTGELFF

v_call: TRBV2
clone_size: -
d_call: -
j_call: TRBJ1-5
cdr3_nt: TGTGCCAGCAGTAAACAGGACCTTCTAGGGCAGCCCCAGCATTTT
cdr3_aa: CASSKQDLLGQPQHF